This TCR beta chain was sequenced during a study of blood T cell repertoires in COVID-19. Produced via immunoSEQ multiplex PCR; TCRdb's table is partial and in-frame only. The table shows a few hundred thousand clones, with 75% to 90% occurring only once. Trimming took off 3 bases at V and 7 bases at J, with 12 bases between the two ends. Germline values: CDR1 LGHNT, CDR2 FRNRAP. There are 14 residues in the CDR3. The receptor was derived from a woman aged 45-65 years who had recovered from COVID-19. What was sequenced was PBMCs or T cells enriched from blood (not recorded which). The chain couples TRBV12-5 to TRBJ2-2; TRBD1 is a possible D gene (6 bases). This CDR3 reads CASGLSGVDGELFF. For the CDR3, the DNA is TGTGCTAGTGGTTTATCAGGGGTCGACGGGGAGCTGTTTTTT.